This is a list of T cell receptor beta chains from one sample in a study of T cell responses to AZD1222 COVID-19 vaccine. The protocol was immunoSEQ multiplex PCR, while the TCRdb copy is restricted to in-frame clones and leaves out a portion. The sample carries about 110,000 clones, roughly nine tenths recorded once. Material: peripheral blood, obtained on day 0 of AZD1222 vaccination. Receptors originate from an adult in good health. The CDR3 runs from the conserved cysteine through the conserved F or W. D genes are given only for firm matches. A clone size is listed for some rows: how often the clone was seen (once, few, many), or a class if it is expanded.

CDR3nt: TGTGCCAGCAGCGAAGCAGTGGCGGGGGAGCAGTACTTC; CDR3aa: CASSEAVAGEQYF; j_gene: TRBJ2-7; abundance: -; v_gene: TRBV11-2; d_gene: -; len: 13
CDR3nt: TGTGCCACCAGTGATTCCAGGGTTGGCTACACCTTC; CDR3aa: CATSDSRVGYTF; j_gene: TRBJ1-2; abundance: -; v_gene: TRBV24-1; d_gene: -; len: 12
CDR3nt: TGTGCTAGTGGTTTGTACAGATTTGGTCAGCCCCAGCATTTT; CDR3aa: CASGLYRFGQPQHF; j_gene: TRBJ1-5; abundance: -; v_gene: TRBV12-5; d_gene: -; len: 14
CDR3nt: TGTGCCAGCAGCAAAGTAACAGGGGGAAACACTGAAGCTTTCTTT; CDR3aa: CASSKVTGGNTEAFF; j_gene: TRBJ1-1; abundance: -; v_gene: TRBV21-1; d_gene: -; len: 15
CDR3nt: TGTGCCAGCTCCTCACGTCGGCGAAGGGACAGTAGCACAGATACGCAGTATTTT; CDR3aa: CASSSRRRRDSSTDTQYF; j_gene: TRBJ2-3; abundance: -; v_gene: TRBV18; d_gene: TRBD1; len: 18
CDR3nt: TGTGCCAGCAGCTCCATCGGGATTGGGGGTAATGAGCAGTTCTTC; CDR3aa: CASSSIGIGGNEQFF; j_gene: TRBJ2-1; abundance: medium-sized; v_gene: TRBV11-2; d_gene: -; len: 15
CDR3nt: TGCGCCAGCAGCTTGGACCCCCACACCGGGGAGCTGTTTTTT; CDR3aa: CASSLDPHTGELFF; j_gene: TRBJ2-2; abundance: -; v_gene: TRBV5-1; d_gene: -; len: 14
CDR3nt: TGTGCCACCGGGGCCCCCGGGTCTCACACCGGGGAGCTGTTTTTT; CDR3aa: CATGAPGSHTGELFF; j_gene: TRBJ2-2; abundance: -; v_gene: TRBV24-1; d_gene: -; len: 15
CDR3nt: TGCGCCAGCAGCTTGTCGGGGGGGCGGGAGACCCAGTACTTC; CDR3aa: CASSLSGGRETQYF; j_gene: TRBJ2-5; abundance: -; v_gene: TRBV5-1; d_gene: TRBD2; len: 14
CDR3nt: TGTGCCAGCAGCCAACGGAAAAACATTCAGTACTTC; CDR3aa: CASSQRKNIQYF; j_gene: TRBJ2-4; abundance: -; v_gene: TRBV3-1/TRBV3-2; d_gene: -; len: 12
CDR3nt: TGTGCCAGCGGATACACAGATACGCAGTATTTT; CDR3aa: CASGYTDTQYF; j_gene: TRBJ2-3; abundance: -; v_gene: TRBV14; d_gene: -; len: 11
CDR3nt: TGTGCCAGCAGTGAATGGCAGGGGTTAACCTACGAGCAGTACTTC; CDR3aa: CASSEWQGLTYEQYF; j_gene: TRBJ2-7; abundance: -; v_gene: TRBV2; d_gene: -; len: 15
CDR3nt: TGTGCCAGTAGCGCCTCCGGGACAGGGGGAGGAGAGACCCAGTACTTC; CDR3aa: CASSASGTGGGETQYF; j_gene: TRBJ2-5; abundance: -; v_gene: TRBV19; d_gene: TRBD1; len: 16
CDR3nt: TGTGCCAGCAGCTTGACTAGCGTCCCAGATACGCAGTATTTT; CDR3aa: CASSLTSVPDTQYF; j_gene: TRBJ2-3; abundance: -; v_gene: TRBV5-4; d_gene: TRBD2; len: 14
CDR3nt: TGTGCCAGCAGTCTGGAGGGTTTCGGAGCTTTCTTT; CDR3aa: CASSLEGFGAFF; j_gene: TRBJ1-1; abundance: once; v_gene: TRBV12-3/TRBV12-4; d_gene: -; len: 12
CDR3nt: TGTGCCAGCAGCTTAAGTGGGACCTCGGGGGGCTACACCTTC; CDR3aa: CASSLSGTSGGYTF; j_gene: TRBJ1-2; abundance: -; v_gene: TRBV7-3; d_gene: -; len: 14